These 22 T cell receptor beta chains originate from one sample sequenced in a study of T-cell memory formation after mild COVID-19. MiXCR, applied by TCRdb to the 5' RACE reads, yields one record per CDR3 protein. The data show about 470,000 distinct CDR3 sequences, roughly 18% seen once. Sequencing was done on a sample of PBMCs or a T cell subset sorted from them (not recorded which). The receptors stem from an adult woman who had mild COVID-19 (a few samples of this study predate the infection). Cell type and time point are not known.

This clonotype has just a few counts. This chain uses TRBV7-8 with TRBJ2-1; D uncertain. This CDR3 has 15 amino acids. The ends were cut back, 5 bases at V and 3 bases at J, with 14 bases in the middle. Germline CDR1 reads SGHVS; CDR2 reads FQNEAQ. CDR3 sequence: CASSRSLLGYNEQFF. The CDR3 coding sequence is TGTGCCAGCAGCCGGAGTCTTCTGGGCTACAATGAGCAGTTCTTC.

In this sample, this clonotype turned up many times. V gene TRBV27 combines with J gene TRBJ2-3; TRBD1 might be the D (6 bases). The germline V gene encodes CDR1 MNHEY and CDR2 SMNVEV (reference sequence). CDR3 length equals 17 residues. Trimming pared 3 bases from V and 2 bases from J, leaving 18 bases between. The CDR3 sequence: CASSFTGGSLFTDTQYF. CDR3 nucleotides: TGTGCCAGCAGTTTCACTGGGGGCTCCCTCTTCACAGATACGCAGTATTTT.

The table lists this clonotype with a few counts. This CDR3 is CASSLRDIDVLTF. In DNA form, the CDR3 reads TGTGCCAGCAGTCTAAGGGACATCGACGTCCTGACTTTC. The chain carries TRBV12-3 or TRBV12-4 and TRBJ2-6; a weak D match, TRBD1 (6 bases). V lost 5 bases and J lost 11, with 13 bases in between. The CDR3 totals 13 residues.

This clonotype was detected a few times. This chain joins TRBV6-5 and TRBJ1-1; unclear D gene. The germline V gene encodes CDR1 MNHEY and CDR2 SVGAGI. The V end lost 6 bases, the J end lost 5 bases, and 13 bases lay between the germline ends. The CDR3 sequence is 13 residues long. CDR3 nucleotides: TGTGCCAGCAGCGAAAGGAGGATGACTGAAGCTTTCTTT. This translates into CASSERRMTEAFF.

The V and J genes are TRBV19 and TRBJ2-7; 8 bases line up with TRBD1. Germline CDR1 and CDR2: LNHDA and SQIVND (reference sequence). The CDR3 runs to 16 residues. With V trimmed by 3 bases and J by 4 bases, 11 bases remained unmatched. CDR3 sequence (DNA): TGTGCCAGTAGTATTGTGACAGGGGTCCCAGTTTACGAGCAGTACTTC. Translating it yields CASSIVTGVPVYEQYF.

The gene calls are TRBV4-3 and TRBJ2-7; a weak D match, TRBD2 (6 bases). Germline V gives CDR1 LGHNA, CDR2 YSLEER. The V end was cut by 0 bases, the J end by 5 bases, with 8 bases between. This CDR3 contains 13 residues. CDR3: CASSQDGGDEQYF. CDR3 in DNA: TGCGCCAGCAGCCAAGACGGAGGGGACGAGCAGTACTTC.

V usage is TRBV9 and J usage is TRBJ2-7; D possibly matches TRBD1 or TRBD2 (5 bases each). V gave up 0 bases and J gave up 2 bases, with 18 bases separating them. Germline V gene sequence: CDR1 SGDLS, CDR2 YYNGEE. CDR3 length: 17 residues. This CDR3 reads CASSVGGAAWGTYEQYF. In nucleotides, the CDR3 is TGTGCCAGCAGCGTAGGGGGAGCGGCTTGGGGGACCTACGAGCAGTACTTC.

This chain uses TRBV3-1 with TRBJ1-1, with D maybe TRBD1 (5 bases). Germline V gene data show CDR1 as LGHDT and CDR2 as YNNKEL (reference sequence). Trimming cost V 7 bases and J 5 bases, with 14 bases left between them. This CDR3 is built from 13 residues. The CDR3 loop is CASTRGGGTEAFF. CDR3 nucleotides: TGTGCCAGCACCCGGGGCGGGGGAACTGAAGCTTTCTTT.

This chain joins TRBV6-5 and TRBJ2-2, with D possibly TRBD1 on 7 matching bases. CDR1 and CDR2 from the germline V gene are MNHEY and SVGAGI. V gave up 3 bases and J gave up 9 bases, with 14 bases separating them. The CDR3 sequence is 14 residues long. The CDR3 DNA reads TGTGCCAGCAGTTATGACGGAGGGGGCCGGGAGCTGTTTTTT. As protein: CASSYDGGGRELFF.

The J gene is TRBJ2-1, the V gene TRBV5-1; D is perhaps TRBD1 or TRBD2 (5 bases each). The V end lost 4 bases, the J end lost 9 bases, and 11 bases lay between the germline ends. This CDR3 is 12 amino acids long. Germline V gene sequence: CDR1 SGHRS, CDR2 YFSETQ. The CDR3 region has the DNA TGCGCCAGCAGCGTCGAGAGGGGTGAGCAGTTCTTC. This translates into CASSVERGEQFF.

V usage is TRBV19 and J usage is TRBJ1-1, with D perhaps matching TRBD1 (5 bases). The germline V gene has CDR1 LNHDA and CDR2 SQIVND (reference sequence). V dropped 0 bases and J dropped 4 bases, with 9 bases sitting between them. This CDR3 comprises 14 residues. CDR3 protein: CASSIEGAPTEAFF. The CDR3 nucleotides read TGTGCCAGTAGTATAGAAGGGGCGCCCACTGAAGCTTTCTTT.

The chain has TRBV3-1 and TRBJ2-6; no definite D call. The CDR3 runs to 13 residues. The V gene's germline CDR1 is LGHDT and CDR2 YNNKEL (reference sequence). V dropped 4 bases and J dropped 3 bases, with 4 bases sitting between them. In nucleotides, the CDR3 is TGTGCCAGCAGCCCCCGTGGGGCCAACGTCCTGACTTTC. Its protein is CASSPRGANVLTF.

The V gene is TRBV12-3 or TRBV12-4, the J gene TRBJ2-7, with D tentatively TRBD2 (6 bases). Trimming stripped 3 bases from V and 2 bases from J, with 11 bases between. This CDR3 region has 14 residues. The CDR3 sequence: CASSFGGIPYEQYF. The CDR3 coding sequence is TGTGCCAGCAGTTTTGGGGGGATCCCCTACGAGCAGTACTTC.

The chain links TRBV15 to TRBJ1-1; D unclear. CDR1 and CDR2 from the germline V gene are LNHNV and YYDKDF (reference sequence). The CDR3 consists of 15 residues. V gave up 0 bases and J gave up 0 bases, with 8 bases separating them. CDR3 loop: CATSRDGFLNTEAFF. As DNA, the CDR3 is TGTGCCACCAGCAGAGATGGGTTCTTGAACACTGAAGCTTTCTTT.

This clonotype was counted at least ten times. V is TRBV5-1 and J is TRBJ1-5; 9 positions agree with TRBD1. The CDR3 length is 15 residues. V gave up 4 bases and J gave up 0 bases; unmatched junction bases: 2. The germline CDR1 and CDR2 sequences are SGHRS and YFSETQ. The CDR3 region is CASSLGQGSNQPQHF. In DNA, the CDR3 is TGCGCCAGCAGCCTGGGACAGGGTAGCAATCAGCCCCAGCATTTT.

In this sample, this clonotype turned up a few times. This chain joins TRBV7-2 and TRBJ2-1; 9 positions agree with TRBD2. J lost 8 bases, V lost 0 bases, and 2 bases had no gene match. This CDR3 has 14 residues. CDR1 and CDR2 (germline): SGHTA, FQGNSA. CDR3 protein: CASSLAGTSYEQFF. The CDR3 DNA reads TGTGCCAGCAGCTTAGCGGGGACTAGCTATGAGCAGTTCTTC.

This clonotype showed up just a few times. The chain joins TRBV11-2 to TRBJ2-5; D is perhaps TRBD2 (5 bases). Germline V lookup: CDR1 SGHAT, CDR2 FQNNGV. CDR3 length equals 15 residues. Trimming removed 1 base from V and 2 bases from J, with 11 bases in between. The CDR3 DNA sequence: TGTGCCAGCAGCTTAGGCCCGGGAAATCAAGAGACCCAGTACTTC. It codes for CASSLGPGNQETQYF. Looking up the rest from reference TRBV11-2 and TRBJ2-5 gives the full variable domain: EAGVAQSPRYKIIEKRQSVAFWCNPISGHATLYWYQQILGQGPKLLIQFQNNGVVDDSQLPKDRFSAERLKGVDSTLKIQPAKLEDSAVYLCASSLGPGNQETQYFGPGTRLLVL.

This clonotype was recorded many times. V usage is TRBV29-1 and J usage is TRBJ1-1; 8 bases fit TRBD1. Trimming at V came to 4 bases and at J to 6 bases, leaving 7 bases not matched to a gene. This CDR3 region has 13 residues. Germline V gene sequence: CDR1 SQVTM, CDR2 ANQGSEA. The CDR3 is CSVVGTGIPEAFF. CDR3 DNA sequence: TGCAGCGTTGTGGGGACAGGAATCCCTGAAGCTTTCTTT. Complete variable domain (other parts from reference TRBV29-1 and TRBJ1-1): SAVISQKPSRDICQRGTSLTIQCQVDSQVTMMFWYRQQPGQSLTLIATANQGSEATYESGFVIDKFPISRPNLTFSTLTVSNMSPEDSSIYLCSVVGTGIPEAFFGQGTRLTVV.

This chain uses TRBV21-1 with TRBJ2-7. TRBV21-1 is annotated as a pseudogene. The CDR3 length is 12 residues. The CDR3 is CASSGKSYEQYF. CDR3 coding DNA: TGTGCCAGCAGCGGCAAAAGCTACGAGCAGTACTTC.

The V call is TRBV6-1, the J call TRBJ2-3; the match to TRBD2 covers 14 bases. The germline V gene encodes CDR1 MNHNS and CDR2 SASEGT. Losses at the gene ends were 2 bases for V and 6 bases for J; bases not matched to a gene: 10. This CDR3 contains 18 residues. The CDR3 sequence: CASSELATSGGAADTQYF. CDR3 nucleotide sequence: TGTGCCAGCAGTGAACTAGCGACTAGCGGGGGGGCCGCGGATACGCAGTATTTT.

This rearrangement joins TRBV7-2 to TRBJ2-5; 14 bases are shared with TRBD2. The germline V gene has CDR1 SGHTA and CDR2 FQGNSA. The CDR3 totals 16 residues. The ends lost 3 bases at V and 6 bases at J; junction bases unmatched: 6. CDR3 region: CASSFGLAGGSQTQYF. The CDR3 nucleotides read TGTGCCAGCAGCTTTGGACTAGCGGGAGGATCCCAGACCCAGTACTTC.

This clonotype has only a few counts. The V and J genes are TRBV29-1 and TRBJ1-2, with D unclear. This CDR3 spans 12 amino acids. Trimming left V 1 base short and J 4 bases short, with 7 bases between. Germline V lookup: CDR1 SQVTM, CDR2 ANQGSEA. The DNA of the CDR3 is TGCAGCGTTGAAGGGACGGTCTATGGCTACACCTTC. This translates into CSVEGTVYGYTF.